The 18 T cell receptor beta chains below were found in one sample sequenced in a study of CD8+CD57+ T cells in acquired aplastic anemia. Genomic DNA was employed as the template in profiling TCR beta VDJ and CDR3. A single record per CDR3 protein comes from TCRdb applying MiXCR to the reads. Here the sample spans some 200,000 distinct CDR3 sequences, about 60% being singletons. In patients chosen for sequencing, flow cytometry had shown CD8+CD57+ cell expansion. Specimen: sorted CD4+, CD8+, or CD8+CD57+ T cells (not recorded which) from PBMCs. These receptor sequences come from a human donor with aplastic anemia.

Here the CDR3 reads CASSVGDSHNYEQYF. The CDR3, as DNA: TGTGCCAGCAGCGTAGGAGACAGTCACAACTACGAGCAGTACTTC. The rearrangement joins TRBV9 to TRBJ2-7, with D tentatively TRBD1 (5 bases). V was clipped by 0 bases and J by 3 bases, with 13 bases between them. This CDR3 is 15 amino acids long. CDR1 and CDR2 from the germline V gene are SGDLS and YYNGEE. The variable domain in full, completed from reference TRBV9 and TRBJ2-7, reads DSGVTQTPKHLITATGQRVTLRCSPRSGDLSVYWYQQSLDQGLQFLIQYYNGEERAKGNILERFSAQQFPDLHSELNLSSLELGDSALYFCASSVGDSHNYEQYFGPGTRLTVT.

This clonotype occurred a few times. The chain carries TRBV7-3 and TRBJ2-5; 8 bases match TRBD2. The J segment lost 3 bases and the V segment lost 0 bases, leaving 0 bases of the junction unmatched. This CDR3 comprises 14 residues. Germline V gene data show CDR1 as SGHTA and CDR2 as FQGTGA. CDR3 in DNA: TGTGCCAGCAGCTTAACGGGACTAGAAGAGACCCAGTACTTC. Residues: CASSLTGLEETQYF. Using reference TRBV7-3 and TRBJ2-5 for the parts outside the CDR3, the full variable domain is GAGVSQTPSNKVTEKGKYVELRCDPISGHTALYWYRQSLGQGPEFLIYFQGTGAADDSGLPNDRFFAVRPEGSVSTLKIQRTERGDSAVYLCASSLTGLEETQYFGPGTRLLVL.

In DNA, the CDR3 is TGCAGTGCTACCCGTAAGCTGTCAGATACGCAGTATTTT. Translated: CSATRKLSDTQYF. The chain joins TRBV20-1 to TRBJ2-3, with D unresolved. V was clipped by 4 bases and J by 4 bases, with 12 bases between them. Germline lookup yields CDR1 DFQATT and CDR2 SNEGSKA (reference sequence). The length of the CDR3 is 13 residues.

This clonotype was seen only a few times. The V gene is TRBV7-2, the J gene TRBJ1-6; D is unresolved. V lost 7 bases and J lost 7, with 17 bases in between. Germline loops: CDR1 SGHTA, CDR2 FQGNSA. The CDR3 loop spans 15 amino acids. This CDR3 is CASTQAPRANSPLHF. The CDR3 nucleotides read TGTGCCAGCACCCAAGCCCCCAGAGCGAATTCACCCCTCCACTTT.

The V gene is TRBV7-9, the J gene TRBJ1-1, with D possibly being TRBD1 (5 bases). Germline assignment: CDR1 SEHNR and CDR2 FQNEAQ (reference sequence). Trimming took off 5 bases at V and 3 bases at J, with 10 bases between the two ends. The CDR3 runs to 13 residues. The CDR3 coding sequence is TGTGCCAGCAGCCATAGGGGTGACACTGAAGCTTTCTTT. It codes for CASSHRGDTEAFF.

This clonotype was detected a few times. A clone one base away is much larger, so this may be a read error. V and J are TRBV5-6 and TRBJ2-2; 9 nucleotides line up with TRBD2. CDR3 length: 14 residues. With 6 bases clipped from V and 7 bases from J, the junction kept 7 bases outside the gene matches. The germline CDR1 and CDR2 sequences are SGHDT and YYEEEE. CDR3 in amino acids: CASNGLAPSGELFF. CDR3 nucleotides: TGTGCCAGCAACGGACTAGCGCCGAGCGGGGAGCTGTTTTTT.

The V call is TRBV15, the J call TRBJ1-1; D gene ambiguous. Trimming pared 0 bases from V and 3 bases from J, leaving 8 bases between. The CDR3 runs to 14 residues. CDR1 is LNHNV and CDR2 is YYDKDF in the germline V gene (reference sequence). As DNA, the CDR3 is TGTGCCACCAGCAGAGATCCCGGGGACACTGAAGCTTTCTTT. It translates to CATSRDPGDTEAFF.

The chain uses TRBV11-1 and TRBJ1-6; no definite D call. Trimming left V 1 base short and J 7 bases short, with 11 bases between. From germline, CDR1 is SGHAT and CDR2 FQDESV (reference sequence). The CDR3 is 15 amino acids. The CDR3 region is CASSLGRTDNSPLHF. Written as DNA, the CDR3 is TGTGCCAGCAGCTTAGGAAGGACGGACAATTCACCCCTCCACTTT.

The chain employs TRBV12-3 or TRBV12-4 and TRBJ1-6, with TRBD1 as a possible D gene (5 bases). V dropped 6 bases and J dropped 9 bases, with 21 bases sitting between them. The CDR3 runs 16 residues. CDR3 residues: CASRTSRGRMGSPLHF. The CDR3 DNA follows: TGTGCCAGCAGAACCTCACGGGGGAGGATGGGTTCACCCCTCCACTTT.

The J gene is TRBJ2-7, the V gene TRBV7-9; the D is unclear. The CDR3 loop spans 14 amino acids. Trimming took off 5 bases at V and 7 bases at J, with 18 bases between the two ends. Germline values: CDR1 SEHNR, CDR2 FQNEAQ (reference sequence). The chain's CDR3 is CASSLRPPSSEQYF. The DNA for the CDR3 is TGTGCCAGCAGCCTTCGACCACCTAGTTCGGAGCAGTACTTC.

Notes on this clonotype: The junction does not match germline at one end; this may be a read error. The CDR3 DNA reads TGCCCACTAAGTTTGATGGTGGGTTCACCCCTCCACTTT. Amino acids: CPLSLMVGSPLHF. The V call is TRBV14, the J call TRBJ1-6; unclear D gene. CDR1 and CDR2 from the germline V gene are SGHDN and FVKESK. This CDR3 comprises 13 residues.

This chain joins TRBV2 and TRBJ2-2, with 7 nucleotides matching TRBD2. CDR1 is SNHLY, CDR2 FYNNEI, per germline. The V gene end was trimmed by 5 bases and the J gene end by 4 bases; junction bases not matched to a gene: 7. CDR3 size: 15 residues. The CDR3 sequence is CASSLRGSGTGELFF. The CDR3 DNA follows: TGTGCCAGCAGTTTGCGGGGGTCGGGCACCGGGGAGCTGTTTTTT.

V is TRBV29-1 and J is TRBJ2-7; 7 bases align to TRBD1. The CDR3 spans 15 residues. Trimming cost V 3 bases and J 5 bases; bases outside gene matches: 13. Germline-derived CDR1 and CDR2 are SQVTM and ANQGSEA. The CDR3 nucleotides read TGCAGCGTTGAGACTTCGGGACAGCGCTCGGACGAGCAGTACTTC. It specifies CSVETSGQRSDEQYF.

This clonotype appeared many times. J is TRBJ2-7 and V is TRBV20-1, with a tentative D call TRBD2 (7 bases). V was cut by 5 bases and J by 4 bases, with 15 bases left in between. This CDR3 is 13 amino acids long. Germline V gives CDR1 DFQATT, CDR2 SNEGSKA (reference sequence). The CDR3 nucleotides read TGCAGTGCTGCGGGGGCGACGGGGTACGAGCAGTACTTC. It is translated as CSAAGATGYEQYF.

The V call is TRBV20-1, the J call TRBJ2-7; TRBD1 aligns across 9 bases. Germline trimming cut 3 bases from V and 4 bases from J; bases unmatched to any gene: 4. The CDR3 totals 13 residues. Per the germline V gene, CDR1 is DFQATT and CDR2 is SNEGSKA (reference sequence). CDR3 nucleotide sequence: TGCAGTGCTAGTGCGACAGGGGGTTACGAGCAGTACTTC. Amino acid sequence: CSASATGGYEQYF.

The chain couples TRBV20-1 to TRBJ1-6; D unresolved. The CDR3 is made up of 14 amino acids. Deletions cut 0 bases from V and 7 bases from J, with 10 bases between. Germline values: CDR1 DFQATT, CDR2 SNEGSKA (reference sequence). The CDR3 protein is CSARDPRENSPLHF. The CDR3 coding sequence is TGCAGTGCTAGAGATCCGCGGGAGAATTCACCCCTCCACTTT.

This clonotype was observed a few times. The chain carries TRBV6-1 and TRBJ2-7, with D perhaps being TRBD1 or TRBD2 (5 bases each). The germline CDR1 and CDR2 sequences are MNHNS and SASEGT. The V and J ends lost 7 bases and 4 bases respectively, with 8 bases between them. The CDR3 covers 11 residues. This chain's CDR3 is CASTGGYEQYF. The CDR3 nucleotides are TGTGCCAGCACTGGGGGATACGAGCAGTACTTC.

The chain employs TRBV19 and TRBJ2-1; D is perhaps TRBD1 or TRBD2 (5 bases each). Between the trimmed V and J ends, which lost 6 bases and 1 base, there was a span of 16 bases. This CDR3 is 16 amino acids long. The germline gives CDR1 LNHDA, CDR2 SQIVND (reference sequence). In DNA form, the CDR3 reads TGTGCCAGTAGCACGACAGCGGCTGGTTCCTACAATGAGCAGTTCTTC. Amino acid sequence: CASSTTAAGSYNEQFF.